This is a list of T cell receptor beta chains from one sample in a study of shared clonotypes between healthy human individuals. TCRdb's table, derived via immunoSEQ multiplex PCR, lists solely in-frame clones and lacks some. This sample has around 2.1 million clones; just over 90% occur once, and the top ten carry about 1.8%. The sample consisted of naive CD8+ T cells from PBMCs. All receptors come from a man between 18 and 29 years old in good health. Some clones in this sample may be carry-over from other donors' samples. Both conserved end residues are part of each CDR3. Fields, in order: CDR3 length, J gene, clone size, V gene, D gene, CDR3 DNA, CDR3 protein. D genes are given only for firm matches. Clone size is stated in some rows and not others, as once, few, many or a class when expanded.

length: 15
J: TRBJ2-7
size: -
V: TRBV28
D: -
DNA: TGTGCCAGCAGCTTCCAGGGGACTTTATCCTACGAGCAGTACTTC
CDR3: CASSFQGTLSYEQYF

length: 14
J: TRBJ2-3
size: -
V: TRBV9
D: -
DNA: TGTGCCAGCAGCAGGACTGGGGCCGGGGATACGCAGTATTTT
CDR3: CASSRTGAGDTQYF

length: 17
J: TRBJ2-5
size: -
V: TRBV7-9
D: -
DNA: TGTGCCAGCAGCTTAGACGTTATTTTAGGTGGGAAAGAGACCCAGTACTTC
CDR3: CASSLDVILGGKETQYF

length: 15
J: TRBJ2-1
size: -
V: TRBV5-1
D: TRBD2
DNA: TGCGCCAGCAGGGCCGGGACTAGCTTGGACAATGAGCAGTTCTTC
CDR3: CASRAGTSLDNEQFF

length: 15
J: TRBJ2-5
size: -
V: TRBV9
D: TRBD2
DNA: TGTGCCAGCAGCGTAGTCCCTAGCGGAAGGGAGACCCAGTACTTC
CDR3: CASSVVPSGRETQYF

length: 12
J: TRBJ2-1
size: few
V: TRBV7-9
D: -
DNA: TGTGCCAGCAGCTTAGGCTCCAATGAGCAGTTCTTC
CDR3: CASSLGSNEQFF

length: 14
J: TRBJ1-3
size: -
V: TRBV9
D: -
DNA: TGTGCCAGCAGCGGCCCCCCCTTGGAAAACACCATATATTTT
CDR3: CASSGPPLENTIYF

length: 13
J: TRBJ2-7
size: -
V: TRBV7-9
D: TRBD1
DNA: TGTGCCAGCAGCCGGGGACAGGGGTACGAGCAGTACTTC
CDR3: CASSRGQGYEQYF

length: 15
J: TRBJ1-1
size: -
V: TRBV5-6
D: -
DNA: TGTGCCAGCAGCTTGGGAGGGGGGCTTTCCGCTGAAGCTTTCTTT
CDR3: CASSLGGGLSAEAFF

length: 14
J: TRBJ1-1
size: -
V: TRBV4-1
D: -
DNA: TGCGCCAGCAGCCAACACCGGGCCGCCTTTGAAGCTTTCTTT
CDR3: CASSQHRAAFEAFF

length: 16
J: TRBJ1-3
size: -
V: TRBV19
D: -
DNA: TGTGCCAGTACCCCCTTCTTGGGGCTGGGAGGAAACACCATATATTTT
CDR3: CASTPFLGLGGNTIYF

length: 13
J: TRBJ2-3
size: -
V: TRBV28
D: -
DNA: TGTGCCAGCAGTTTATACGAGGAGGGGCCGCAGTATTTT
CDR3: CASSLYEEGPQYF

length: 12
J: TRBJ2-7
size: -
V: TRBV5-4
D: -
DNA: TGTGCCAGCAGCTCGCTGAGCAACGAGCAGTACTTC
CDR3: CASSSLSNEQYF

length: 12
J: TRBJ2-5
size: -
V: TRBV15
D: -
DNA: TGTGCCACCAGCGCCCCCAGCTGGACCCAGTACTTC
CDR3: CATSAPSWTQYF

length: 15
J: TRBJ2-1
size: -
V: TRBV15
D: -
DNA: TGTGCCACCAGCAGAGCTCGAGGGTCCTACAATGAGCAGTTCTTC
CDR3: CATSRARGSYNEQFF

length: 16
J: TRBJ2-1
size: -
V: TRBV11-2
D: TRBD2
DNA: TGTGCCAGCAGCTATGGACTAGCGGCCTCCTACAATGAGCAGTTCTTC
CDR3: CASSYGLAASYNEQFF

length: 12
J: TRBJ1-1
size: -
V: TRBV11-2
D: TRBD1
DNA: TGTGCCAGCAGCCAGTGGGACAGGGAAGCTTTCTTT
CDR3: CASSQWDREAFF

length: 16
J: TRBJ2-6
size: -
V: TRBV27
D: TRBD1
DNA: TGTGCCAGCAGTTCCGGACAGGCCCCTGGGGCCAACGTCCTGACTTTC
CDR3: CASSSGQAPGANVLTF

length: 15
J: TRBJ2-7
size: -
V: TRBV10-3
D: TRBD1
DNA: TGTGCCATCAGTGAGTCGTGGACAGGGGGCTACGAGCAGTACTTC
CDR3: CAISESWTGGYEQYF

length: 14
J: TRBJ2-7
size: -
V: TRBV5-1
D: TRBD2
DNA: TGCGCCAGCAGCGGGGGGGACCGAAACTACGAGCAGTACTTC
CDR3: CASSGGDRNYEQYF

length: 16
J: TRBJ1-1
size: -
V: TRBV23-1
D: -
DNA: TGCGCCAGCAGTCCAACCGCCGCGTATTGGGACACTGAAGCTTTCTTT
CDR3: CASSPTAAYWDTEAFF

length: 15
J: TRBJ1-2
size: -
V: TRBV7-9
D: -
DNA: TGTGCCAGCAGCTTAGCCTTCGGGACGGAGTGGGATGGGACCTTC
CDR3: CASSLAFGTEWDGTF

length: 13
J: TRBJ2-3
size: -
V: TRBV5-1
D: -
DNA: TGCGCCAGCAGCTTGGAGGGTACAGATACGCAGTATTTT
CDR3: CASSLEGTDTQYF

length: 17
J: TRBJ2-2
size: -
V: TRBV7-2
D: -
DNA: TGTGCCAGCAGCTTAGATCTTGGACAATCTTTAACCGGGGAGCTGTTTTTT
CDR3: CASSLDLGQSLTGELFF

length: 16
J: TRBJ2-3
size: -
V: TRBV28
D: -
DNA: TGTGCCAGCACCCCGACGAGGCAGACTAGCACAGATACGCAGTATTTT
CDR3: CASTPTRQTSTDTQYF

length: 15
J: TRBJ2-7
size: once
V: TRBV7-9
D: -
DNA: TGTGCCAGCAGCTCAGGGGTAGCGGGCCCCTGGGTGCAGTACTTC
CDR3: CASSSGVAGPWVQYF

length: 18
J: TRBJ1-4
size: -
V: TRBV7-6
D: TRBD1
DNA: TGTGCCAGCAGCCGATCCCGGGACAGGGGCCTCGTTAATGAAAAACTGTTTTTT
CDR3: CASSRSRDRGLVNEKLFF

length: 15
J: TRBJ2-7
size: -
V: TRBV9
D: TRBD1
DNA: TGTGCCAGCAGCGTAGCCGGGACAGCTTCCTACGAGCAGTACTTC
CDR3: CASSVAGTASYEQYF

length: 16
J: TRBJ2-2
size: -
V: TRBV27
D: -
DNA: TGTGCCAGCAGTTACTTACGCAGCGTGAGCACCGGGGAGCTGTTTTTT
CDR3: CASSYLRSVSTGELFF

length: 14
J: TRBJ2-7
size: -
V: TRBV19
D: TRBD1
DNA: TGTGCCAGTAGTCCAGACAGGGAGATGGACGAGCAGTACTTC
CDR3: CASSPDREMDEQYF

length: 13
J: TRBJ1-1
size: few
V: TRBV27
D: -
DNA: TGTGCCAGCAGACAGGGATTGAACACTGAAGCTTTCTTT
CDR3: CASRQGLNTEAFF

length: 15
J: TRBJ2-7
size: -
V: TRBV28
D: TRBD2
DNA: TGTGCCAGCAGCTTCAGGACTAGCGGTACAAACGAGCAGTACTTC
CDR3: CASSFRTSGTNEQYF

length: 15
J: TRBJ2-3
size: -
V: TRBV10-1
D: -
DNA: TGCGCCAGCAGAGGCAGCAGGGACGGTTTGGATACGCAGTATTTT
CDR3: CASRGSRDGLDTQYF

length: 15
J: TRBJ2-7
size: -
V: TRBV23-1
D: TRBD2
DNA: TGCGCCAGCAGTCGAGGGACTAGCGGGAGCCACGAGCAGTACTTC
CDR3: CASSRGTSGSHEQYF

length: 16
J: TRBJ2-1
size: -
V: TRBV7-2
D: TRBD2
DNA: TGTGCCAGCAGCTTAGTAGCGGGAGTGGTATACAATGAGCAGTTCTTC
CDR3: CASSLVAGVVYNEQFF

length: 18
J: TRBJ2-2
size: -
V: TRBV28
D: TRBD2
DNA: TGTGCCAGCAGTTTTCCGGCCAGGACTAGTAGACGCACCGGGGAGCTGTTTTTT
CDR3: CASSFPARTSRRTGELFF

length: 15
J: TRBJ1-1
size: -
V: TRBV5-1
D: TRBD1
DNA: TGCGCCAGCAGCTTCTCCCCGGACAGGGGGGCTGAAGCTTTCTTT
CDR3: CASSFSPDRGAEAFF

length: 14
J: TRBJ2-7
size: -
V: TRBV19
D: -
DNA: TGTGCCAGTAGTGCGTCCGGGACCCATCACGAGCAGTACTTC
CDR3: CASSASGTHHEQYF

length: 15
J: TRBJ1-1
size: -
V: TRBV11-2
D: TRBD1
DNA: TGTGCCAGCAGCTTCCGGACAGGGGGCTTAGCTGAAGCTTTCTTT
CDR3: CASSFRTGGLAEAFF

length: 16
J: TRBJ2-3
size: -
V: TRBV30
D: TRBD2
DNA: TGTGCCTGGAGTGGACTAGCGGGATATAGCACAGATACGCAGTATTTT
CDR3: CAWSGLAGYSTDTQYF